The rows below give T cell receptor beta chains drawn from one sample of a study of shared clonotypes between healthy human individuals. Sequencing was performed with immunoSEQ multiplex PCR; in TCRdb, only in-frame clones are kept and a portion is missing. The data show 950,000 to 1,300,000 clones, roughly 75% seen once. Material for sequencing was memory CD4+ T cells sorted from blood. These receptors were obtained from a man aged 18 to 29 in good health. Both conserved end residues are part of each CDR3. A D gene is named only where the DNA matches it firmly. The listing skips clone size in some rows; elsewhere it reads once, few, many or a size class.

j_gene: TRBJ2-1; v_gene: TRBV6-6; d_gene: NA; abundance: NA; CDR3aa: CATVNTGREQFF; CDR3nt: TGTGCCACCGTCAATACGGGGCGTGAGCAGTTCTTC
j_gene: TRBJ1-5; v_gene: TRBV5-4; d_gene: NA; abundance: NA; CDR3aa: CASSSSGGNQPQHF; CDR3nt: TGTGCCAGCAGCTCATCCGGGGGCAATCAGCCCCAGCATTTT
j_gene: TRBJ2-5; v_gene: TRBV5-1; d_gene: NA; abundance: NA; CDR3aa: CASSFRLGGETQYF; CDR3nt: TGCGCCAGCAGCTTTCGTCTGGGAGGAGAGACCCAGTACTTC
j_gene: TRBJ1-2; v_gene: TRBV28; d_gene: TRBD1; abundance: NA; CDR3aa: CASSRQGGGLGYTF; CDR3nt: TGTGCCAGCAGCAGACAGGGCGGTGGTTTGGGCTACACCTTC
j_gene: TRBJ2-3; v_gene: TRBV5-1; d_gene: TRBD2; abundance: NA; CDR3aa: CASSLKAGLAGFTSTDTQYF; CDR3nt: TGCGCCAGCAGCCTTAAGGCGGGACTAGCGGGGTTCACTAGCACAGATACGCAGTATTTT
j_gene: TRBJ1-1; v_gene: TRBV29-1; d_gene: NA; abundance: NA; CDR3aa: CSVERQLNTEAFF; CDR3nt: TGCAGCGTTGAAAGACAATTGAACACTGAAGCTTTCTTT
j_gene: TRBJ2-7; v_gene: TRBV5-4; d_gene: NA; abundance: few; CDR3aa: CASSGAYEQYF; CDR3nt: TGTGCCAGCAGCGGCGCCTACGAGCAGTACTTC
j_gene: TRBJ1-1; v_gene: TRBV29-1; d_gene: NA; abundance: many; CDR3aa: CSGVTGREAFF; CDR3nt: TGCAGCGGTGTGACAGGCCGAGAAGCTTTCTTT
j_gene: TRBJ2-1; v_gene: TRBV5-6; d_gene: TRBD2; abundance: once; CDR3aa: CASSRVGSGRDNEQFF; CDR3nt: TGTGCCAGCAGCCGGGTAGGGAGCGGGAGGGACAATGAGCAGTTCTTC
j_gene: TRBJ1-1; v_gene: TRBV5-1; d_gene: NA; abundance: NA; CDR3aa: CASSLVGSYNTEAFF; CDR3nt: TGCGCCAGCAGCTTGGTGGGCAGCTATAACACTGAAGCTTTCTTT
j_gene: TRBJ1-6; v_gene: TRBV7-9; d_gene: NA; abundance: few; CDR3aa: CASSLAVGGGSPLHF; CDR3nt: TGTGCCAGCAGCTTAGCCGTAGGGGGAGGGTCACCCCTCCACTTT
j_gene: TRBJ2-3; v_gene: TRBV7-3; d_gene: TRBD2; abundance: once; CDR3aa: CASSLAGGSTDTQYF; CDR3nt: TGTGCCAGCAGCTTAGCGGGGGGCTCCACAGATACGCAGTATTTT
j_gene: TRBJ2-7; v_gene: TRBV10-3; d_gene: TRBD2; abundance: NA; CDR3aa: CAISGGSGSTHEQYF; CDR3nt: TGTGCCATCAGTGGGGGTAGCGGGAGTACCCACGAGCAGTACTTC
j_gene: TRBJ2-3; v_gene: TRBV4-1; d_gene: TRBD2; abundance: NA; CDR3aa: CASSQGGGRLYTDTQYF; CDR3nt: TGCGCCAGCAGCCAAGGCGGCGGGAGGTTATACACAGATACGCAGTATTTT
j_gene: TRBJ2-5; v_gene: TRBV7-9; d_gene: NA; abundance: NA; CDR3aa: CASSLGVSTETQYF; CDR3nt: TGTGCCAGCAGCTTAGGGGTATCTACAGAGACCCAGTACTTC
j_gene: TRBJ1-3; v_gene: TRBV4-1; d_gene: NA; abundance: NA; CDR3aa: CASSQGPGAGNTIYF; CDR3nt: TGCGCCAGCAGCCAAGGCCCAGGGGCTGGAAACACCATATATTTT
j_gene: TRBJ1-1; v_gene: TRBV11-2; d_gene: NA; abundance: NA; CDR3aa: CASSPLRGFNTEAFF; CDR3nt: TGTGCCAGCAGCCCCTTGAGGGGGTTTAACACTGAAGCTTTCTTT
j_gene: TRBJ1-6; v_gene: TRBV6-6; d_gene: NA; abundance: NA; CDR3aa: CASSYAEGPSGSPLHF; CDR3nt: TGTGCCAGCAGTTACGCTGAGGGACCCTCGGGATCACCCCTCCACTTT
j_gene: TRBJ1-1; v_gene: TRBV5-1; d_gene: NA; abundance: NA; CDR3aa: CASSWGGGYTEAFF; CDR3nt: TGCGCCAGCAGCTGGGGTGGTGGGTACACTGAAGCTTTCTTT
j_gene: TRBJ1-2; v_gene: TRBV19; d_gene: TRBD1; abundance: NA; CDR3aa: CASSKTPGTGAAF; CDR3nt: TGTGCCAGTAGTAAGACCCCCGGGACAGGGGCCGCCTTC
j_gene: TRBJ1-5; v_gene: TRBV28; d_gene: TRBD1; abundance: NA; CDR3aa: CASSYGQGNQPQHF; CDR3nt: TGTGCCAGCAGTTATGGACAGGGAAATCAGCCCCAGCATTTT
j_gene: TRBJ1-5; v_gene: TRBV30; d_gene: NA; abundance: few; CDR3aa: CAWSRQDNQPQHF; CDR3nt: TGTGCCTGGAGTCGACAGGACAATCAGCCCCAGCATTTT
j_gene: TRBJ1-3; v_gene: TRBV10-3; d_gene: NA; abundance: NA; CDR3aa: CAIEGSGNTIYF; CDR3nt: TGTGCCATCGAGGGGTCTGGAAACACCATATATTTT
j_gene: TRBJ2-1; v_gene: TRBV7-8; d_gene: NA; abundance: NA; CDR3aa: CASSADSLSYNEQFF; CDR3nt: TGTGCCAGCAGCGCCGACAGTCTAAGTTACAATGAGCAGTTCTTC
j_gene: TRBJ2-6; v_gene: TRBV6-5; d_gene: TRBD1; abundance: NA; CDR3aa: CASSLKGAGGANVLTF; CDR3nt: TGTGCCAGCAGTTTGAAGGGGGCCGGTGGGGCCAACGTCCTGACTTTC
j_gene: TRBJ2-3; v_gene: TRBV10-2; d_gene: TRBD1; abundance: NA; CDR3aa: CASSTGWRTDTQYF; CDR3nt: TGCGCCAGTTCGACAGGGTGGAGGACAGATACGCAGTATTTT
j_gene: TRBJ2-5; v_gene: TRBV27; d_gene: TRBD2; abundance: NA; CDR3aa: CASSSPRGTTRETQYF; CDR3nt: TGTGCCAGCAGTTCTCCGCGGGGGACTACTCGAGAGACCCAGTACTTC
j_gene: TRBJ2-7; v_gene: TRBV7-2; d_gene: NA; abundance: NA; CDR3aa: CASSTGRLAYEQYF; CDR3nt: TGTGCCAGCAGCACGGGTCGCCTTGCCTACGAGCAGTACTTC
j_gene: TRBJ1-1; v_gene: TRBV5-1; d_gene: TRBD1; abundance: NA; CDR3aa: CASSLAPGQGVGAFF; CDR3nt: TGCGCCAGCAGCCTGGCTCCGGGACAGGGGGTTGGAGCTTTCTTT
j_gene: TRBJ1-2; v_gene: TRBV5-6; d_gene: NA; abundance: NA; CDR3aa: CASSFYAPGASGYTF; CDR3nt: TGTGCCAGCAGCTTTTACGCGCCCGGGGCAAGTGGCTACACCTTC
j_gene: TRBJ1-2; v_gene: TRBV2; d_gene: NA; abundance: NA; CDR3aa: CASSGTGIGYTF; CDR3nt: TGTGCCAGCAGTGGGACCGGGATAGGCTACACCTTC
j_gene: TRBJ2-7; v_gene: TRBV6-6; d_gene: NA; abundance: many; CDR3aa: CASRNAAGGNSYEQYF; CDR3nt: TGTGCCAGCAGGAACGCCGCAGGGGGGAACTCCTACGAGCAGTACTTC
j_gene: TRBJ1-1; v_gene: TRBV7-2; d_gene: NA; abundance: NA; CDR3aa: CASSRKGNTEAFF; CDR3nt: TGTGCCAGCAGCCGCAAGGGGAACACTGAAGCTTTCTTT
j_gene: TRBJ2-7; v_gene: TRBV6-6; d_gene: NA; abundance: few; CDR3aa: CASSGNRNYEQYF; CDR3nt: TGTGCCAGCAGTGGGAACAGGAACTACGAGCAGTACTTC
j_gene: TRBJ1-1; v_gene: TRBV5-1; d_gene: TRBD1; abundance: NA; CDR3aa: CATGRDRASGNTEAFF; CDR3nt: TGCGCCACCGGTAGAGACAGGGCTTCTGGGAACACTGAAGCTTTCTTT
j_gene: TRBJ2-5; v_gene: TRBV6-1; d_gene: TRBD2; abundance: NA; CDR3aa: CASSDGGETQYF; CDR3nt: TGTGCCAGCAGTGACGGGGGGGAGACCCAGTACTTC
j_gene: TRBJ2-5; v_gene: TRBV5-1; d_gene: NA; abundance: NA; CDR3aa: CASSRSSLGSQETQYF; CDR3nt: TGCGCCAGCAGCCGGTCTAGCTTGGGATCCCAAGAGACCCAGTACTTC
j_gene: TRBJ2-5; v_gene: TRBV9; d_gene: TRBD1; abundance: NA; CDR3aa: CASSVGPGGQETQYF; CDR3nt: TGTGCCAGCAGCGTAGGTCCAGGGGGCCAAGAGACCCAGTACTTC
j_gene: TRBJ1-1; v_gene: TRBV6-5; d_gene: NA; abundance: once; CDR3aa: CASSYLGSTEAFF; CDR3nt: TGTGCCAGCAGTTATTTGGGGAGCACTGAAGCTTTCTTT